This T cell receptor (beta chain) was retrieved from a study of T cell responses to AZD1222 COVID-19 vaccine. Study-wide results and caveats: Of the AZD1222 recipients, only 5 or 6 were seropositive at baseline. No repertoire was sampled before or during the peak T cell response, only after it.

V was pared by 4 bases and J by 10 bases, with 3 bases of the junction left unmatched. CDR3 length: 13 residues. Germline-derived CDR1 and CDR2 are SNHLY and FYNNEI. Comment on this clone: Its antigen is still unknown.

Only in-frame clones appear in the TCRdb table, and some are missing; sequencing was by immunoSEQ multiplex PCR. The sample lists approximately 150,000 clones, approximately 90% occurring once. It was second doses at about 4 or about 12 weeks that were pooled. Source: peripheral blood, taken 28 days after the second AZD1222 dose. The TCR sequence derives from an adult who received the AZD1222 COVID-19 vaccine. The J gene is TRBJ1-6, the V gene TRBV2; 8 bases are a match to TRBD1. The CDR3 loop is CASSVTGESPLHF. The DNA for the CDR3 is TGTGCCAGCAGTGTGACAGGGGAATCACCCCTCCACTTT.